This T cell receptor beta chain was sequenced during a study of T cells in Graves' hyperthyroidism and ophthalmopathy. Overall study: Peripheral blood was acquired at first diagnosis, ahead of any therapy whatsoever.

The CDR3 covers 13 residues. V was cut by 9 bases and J by 5 bases, with 16 bases left in between. Germline V gene lookup returns CDR1 LNHDA and CDR2 SQIVND (reference sequence). Among the patients, aged 18 to 65, hyperthyroidism was newly diagnosed and had lasted under 2 months. Points from the study as a whole: Blood also carried most thyroid clonotypes expanded above 0.001. The model anticipated ophthalmopathy a median about 7.1 months pre-onset.

Amplification of TCR beta CDR3 regions used RNA as the template. When the TCR CDR3 underwent first-round RT-PCR, the HTBI primer set was used. TCRdb fed the multiplex PCR reads into MiXCR, producing one record per CDR3 protein. The table lists 450,000 to 600,000 distinct CDR3 sequences, around 13% of them singletons, with approximately 15% in the top ten. This clonotype was seen a handful of times. As yet, its antigen is unknown. The sequence came from a woman aged 40 to 50 with Graves' hyperthyroidism. The sequenced sample consisted of blood. The gene calls are TRBV19 and TRBJ2-5, with a weak D call TRBD2 (6 bases). The CDR3 coding sequence is TGTGCCAGCAAGTCCAGGGCGGGGGAGACCCAGTACTTC. This encodes CASKSRAGETQYF.